This paragraph covers one T cell receptor beta chain sequence. This sample was included in a study of human T cells and chemical hapten exposure. Overall study context: Small pooled library volume differences chiefly drove per-sample TCR yield variation.

Time point defined: healthy volunteer bleed at 2 weeks. Total RNA came from unfractionated whole blood. Germline V gives CDR1 SGHRS, CDR2 YFSETQ. The CDR3 contains 13 residues. V was trimmed by 4 bases and J by 0 bases, leaving 5 bases between them. It was the library that attached unique molecular identifiers to individual cDNA molecules. TCRdb reanalysed the RACE reads using MiXCR and keeps one entry per CDR3 protein. Of some 90,000 distinct CDR3 sequences in the sample, roughly 8% are singletons; the top ten hold 2.9%. V is TRBV5-1 and J is TRBJ1-5; D not resolved. Sequenced: whole blood. The TCR originated in a female donor in good health. Some clones in this sample may be carry-over from other donors' samples. CDR3 nucleotide sequence: TGCGCCAGCAGCATAGATAGCAATCAGCCCCAGCATTTT. This gives the protein CASSIDSNQPQHF.